These 8 T cell receptor beta chains were sequenced from one sample in a study of identifying expanded T cells in peripheral blood (dated by TCRdb to about 2019). The method was the immunoSEQ multiplex PCR assay. Entries here come from immuneACCESS through TCRdb and include only in-frame sequences with V and J called. Some clones fail to appear in such tables; in the studies checked, an unresolved V gene covers under half of the shortfall, and the cause of the remainder is unknown. In all, the sample holds 50,000 to 70,000 clones, and 80% to 90% of those were seen once. The ten largest make up less than 5.5% of the sample. The sample comprised blood. Source of these receptors: a person aged 18-70 years in good health.

The rearrangement joins TRBV7-3 to TRBJ2-1; 12 bases map to TRBD2. This CDR3 is built from 15 residues. Losses at the gene ends were 2 bases for V and 8 bases for J; bases not matched to a gene: 4. Germline CDR1 is SGHTA and CDR2 is FQGTGA. The CDR3: CASSLGTSGRYEQFF. In DNA form, the CDR3 reads TGTGCCAGCAGCTTAGGAACTAGCGGGAGGTATGAGCAGTTCTTC.

The chain employs TRBV7-2 and TRBJ2-3; TRBD1 is a possible D gene (6 bases). Trimming left V 3 bases short and J 6 bases short, with 13 bases between. The CDR3 has 14 amino acids. CDR1 SGHTA and CDR2 FQGNSA come from the germline V gene. This CDR3 is CASSLWGRLDTQYF. CDR3 sequence (DNA): TGTGCCAGCAGCTTGTGGGGGCGGCTGGATACGCAGTATTTT.

The rearrangement uses TRBV28 and TRBJ2-1; TRBD2 aligns across 9 bases. The CDR3 has 16 residues. Trimming at V came to 5 bases and at J to 0 bases, leaving 5 bases not matched to a gene. Germline CDR1 is MDHEN and CDR2 is SYDVKM. CDR3 sequence (DNA): TGTGCCAGCAGTCCAATGACTAGCGGCTCCTACAATGAGCAGTTCTTC. This codes for CASSPMTSGSYNEQFF.

The J gene is TRBJ2-2, the V gene TRBV5-4; D may be TRBD2 (6 bases). Trimming stripped 1 base from V and 1 base from J, with 11 bases between. CDR3 length: 16 amino acids. CDR1 and CDR2 from the germline V gene are SGHNT and YYREEE (reference sequence). CDR3 DNA: TGTGCCAGCAGCTTGCGCAGCGGGCAGAACACCGGGGAGCTGTTTTTT. Amino acids: CASSLRSGQNTGELFF.

This chain links TRBV6-5 with TRBJ2-6; no definite D call. The CDR3 is 16 residues long. V was clipped by 0 bases and J by 0 bases, with 6 bases between them. Looked up from germline, CDR1 is MNHEY and CDR2 is SVGAGI. CDR3 bases: TGTGCCAGCAGTTACTCCAGAGCCTCTGGGGCCAACGTCCTGACTTTC. Amino acid sequence: CASSYSRASGANVLTF.

The rearrangement links TRBV6-5 to TRBJ1-2; TRBD1 agrees at 8 bases. CDR3 size: 15 residues. V shed 0 bases, J shed 2 bases, and the junction held 2 bases outside the gene matches. CDR1 is MNHEY and CDR2 is SVGAGI in the germline V gene. The CDR3 region is CASSYSGTGNYGYTF. Here the CDR3 DNA reads TGTGCCAGCAGTTACTCCGGGACAGGAAACTATGGCTACACCTTC.

The chain links TRBV6-1 to TRBJ2-2; 7 bases are shared with TRBD2. There are 14 residues in the CDR3. V trimming: 3 bases; J trimming: 6 bases; junction bases outside the gene matches: 4. CDR1 MNHNS and CDR2 SASEGT come from the germline V gene. The CDR3 DNA reads TGTGCCAGCAGTGATTCCCGGGAGGCCGGGGAGCTGTTTTTT. This encodes CASSDSREAGELFF.

The rearrangement joins TRBV28 to TRBJ2-2; D remains ambiguous. Trimming removed 5 bases at V and 4 bases at J, with 11 bases between. This CDR3 comprises 14 residues. CDR1 and CDR2 from the germline V gene are MDHEN and SYDVKM. This CDR3 is CASSQTKFTGELFF. The CDR3 DNA is TGTGCCAGCAGTCAAACGAAATTCACCGGGGAGCTGTTTTTT.